Listed below are T cell receptor beta chains from one sample, sequenced in a study of response to subunit inactivated influenza vaccine. From the RT-PCR reads, TCRdb called clonotypes with MiXCR, one entry per CDR3 protein. The sample has 700,000 to 800,000 distinct CDR3 sequences, approximately 17% seen once; the top ten hold 9.5% to 13%. The sample in question was PBMCs from blood, obtained about 5 days after vaccination. Receptors were obtained from a man in his forties or fifties who received an inactivated influenza vaccine. CDR3s include the opening cysteine and the closing phenylalanine or tryptophan.

j_call: TRBJ1-4
v_call: TRBV7-9
cdr3_aa: CASSFDRNEKLFF

j_call: TRBJ2-7
v_call: TRBV4-3
cdr3_aa: CASSQEVRGSFRYEQYF

j_call: TRBJ2-1
v_call: TRBV6-5
cdr3_aa: CASSYGLTYNEQFF

j_call: TRBJ1-1
v_call: TRBV6-1
cdr3_aa: CASLTLSNTEAFF

j_call: TRBJ2-1
v_call: TRBV7-6
cdr3_aa: CASSFWTSDEQFF

j_call: TRBJ2-2
v_call: TRBV6-1
cdr3_aa: CARIAGGTNTGELFF

j_call: TRBJ2-1
v_call: TRBV2
cdr3_aa: CASRDSGGSSYNEQFF

j_call: TRBJ2-7
v_call: TRBV2
cdr3_aa: CASKGTGTYEQYF

j_call: TRBJ2-1
v_call: TRBV7-8
cdr3_aa: CASSSRDREAEQFF

j_call: TRBJ1-6
v_call: TRBV6-1
cdr3_aa: CASSEALWGMGSPLHF

j_call: TRBJ2-7
v_call: TRBV5-4
cdr3_aa: CASKTDSYTYEQYF

j_call: TRBJ2-1
v_call: TRBV5-1
cdr3_aa: CASSLNLRGGQFF

j_call: TRBJ2-7
v_call: TRBV5-6
cdr3_aa: CASSVGTVGEQYF

j_call: TRBJ1-1
v_call: TRBV5-1
cdr3_aa: CASSIGDNQIEAFF

j_call: TRBJ2-3
v_call: TRBV20-1
cdr3_aa: CSAHDNTVTDTQYF

j_call: TRBJ2-1
v_call: TRBV6-5
cdr3_aa: CASSYSSLAGGPSEQFF

j_call: TRBJ2-1
v_call: TRBV9
cdr3_aa: CASSAPPGDYNEQFF

j_call: TRBJ1-2
v_call: TRBV7-2
cdr3_aa: CASSLQPTGYTF

j_call: TRBJ2-7
v_call: TRBV7-8
cdr3_aa: CASSLYQGATYEQYF

j_call: TRBJ2-1
v_call: TRBV20-1
cdr3_aa: CSAPWRLYNEQFF

j_call: TRBJ1-1
v_call: TRBV7-9
cdr3_aa: CASSLTGIETEAFF

j_call: TRBJ1-5
v_call: TRBV12-3/TRBV12-4
cdr3_aa: CASREGQMDQPQHF

j_call: TRBJ2-3
v_call: TRBV6-2/TRBV6-3
cdr3_aa: CASRLPGQGRDTQYF

j_call: TRBJ2-7
v_call: TRBV7-2
cdr3_aa: CASSLERQFEQYF

j_call: TRBJ2-1
v_call: TRBV29-1
cdr3_aa: CSVEGWMSYGLTYNEQFF

j_call: TRBJ2-7
v_call: TRBV20-1
cdr3_aa: CSAGLSGRSYEQYF

j_call: TRBJ2-6
v_call: TRBV7-9
cdr3_aa: CASSLGGEFSGANVLTF

j_call: TRBJ1-1
v_call: TRBV4-2
cdr3_aa: CASSQGGSMNTEAFF

j_call: TRBJ2-1
v_call: TRBV5-1
cdr3_aa: CASNWGPANNEQFF

j_call: TRBJ2-7
v_call: TRBV6-5
cdr3_aa: CASSYSTTGYEQYF

j_call: TRBJ1-1
v_call: TRBV7-3
cdr3_aa: CASSSQGRGSGTEAFF

j_call: TRBJ2-7
v_call: TRBV5-1
cdr3_aa: CASSIPGRQGLGEQYF

j_call: TRBJ1-1
v_call: TRBV11-1
cdr3_aa: CASTGHRSRNRLNTEAFF

j_call: TRBJ2-1
v_call: TRBV7-2
cdr3_aa: CASSRFGIRNPGEQFF

j_call: TRBJ1-1
v_call: TRBV5-1
cdr3_aa: CASSLGHTGLNTEAFF

j_call: TRBJ2-3
v_call: TRBV12-3/TRBV12-4
cdr3_aa: CASSFRAGGPTDTQYF

j_call: TRBJ2-2
v_call: TRBV7-2
cdr3_aa: CASSQLAGVGTGELFF

j_call: TRBJ2-2
v_call: TRBV19
cdr3_aa: CASSPRRSGGADPGELFF

j_call: TRBJ2-2
v_call: TRBV7-2
cdr3_aa: CASSLSLVGVGELFF

j_call: TRBJ1-6
v_call: TRBV27
cdr3_aa: CASRMGQGNSPLHF

j_call: TRBJ2-7
v_call: TRBV12-3/TRBV12-4
cdr3_aa: CASSFIGSYEQYF

j_call: TRBJ2-7
v_call: TRBV2
cdr3_aa: CASSESRDRGHEQYF

j_call: TRBJ2-3
v_call: TRBV10-3
cdr3_aa: CAIRQSTDTQYF

j_call: TRBJ1-5
v_call: TRBV10-3
cdr3_aa: CAISDFAVGYSNQPQHF

j_call: TRBJ2-1
v_call: TRBV24-1
cdr3_aa: CATTGPYNEQFF

j_call: TRBJ1-1
v_call: TRBV6-2/TRBV6-3
cdr3_aa: CASSYYGGPTEAFF

j_call: TRBJ2-1
v_call: TRBV7-2
cdr3_aa: CASSKGPQSSYNEQFF

j_call: TRBJ2-1
v_call: TRBV29-1
cdr3_aa: CSVAGTGKVSNEQFF

j_call: TRBJ2-1
v_call: TRBV7-2
cdr3_aa: CASSRRVGGIYNEQFF

j_call: TRBJ2-1
v_call: TRBV6-2/TRBV6-3
cdr3_aa: CASSYLRGRPYNEQFF

j_call: TRBJ2-1
v_call: TRBV29-1
cdr3_aa: CSVSHSGNEQFF

j_call: TRBJ2-7
v_call: TRBV9
cdr3_aa: CASSVGGGTTYEQYF

j_call: TRBJ2-1
v_call: TRBV20-1
cdr3_aa: CSAAPSGRGYEQFF

j_call: TRBJ2-1
v_call: TRBV5-6
cdr3_aa: CASSLLTSSIGEQFF